These T cell receptor beta chains were read from a single sample in a study of human T cells and chemical hapten exposure. TCRdb re-called the RACE reads with MiXCR, one entry per CDR3 protein. Of roughly 380,000 distinct CDR3 sequences in the sample, about 6% are singletons; the top ten hold about 5%. The source material was whole blood, sampled in connection with sensitization to the hapten diphenylcyclopropenone (DPC). These receptors were obtained from a woman under 30 with alopecia areata. Some clones in this sample may be carry-over from other donors' samples. Both conserved end residues are part of each CDR3. The order of the fields is D gene, V gene, J gene, CDR3 protein. D genes are given only for firm matches.

-	TRBV6-5	TRBJ2-7	CASWRGTTYEQYF
-	TRBV6-5	TRBJ2-1	CASSARTALSTSEQFF
-	TRBV3-1	TRBJ1-1	CASSQVRTLKPFF
TRBD1	TRBV14	TRBJ1-3	CASSHNRGAGNTIYF
TRBD2	TRBV12-3/TRBV12-4	TRBJ2-5	CASSARDYQETQYF
TRBD2	TRBV7-3	TRBJ2-2	CASSPTSGGELFF
TRBD2	TRBV4-3	TRBJ2-3	CASSQETSGSTDTQYF
-	TRBV5-3	TRBJ1-5	CARSPGLVGNQPQHF
-	TRBV6-6	TRBJ2-7	CASSYSGPSADEQYF
-	TRBV5-1	TRBJ2-2	CASSFGFSLLTGELFF
-	TRBV13	TRBJ2-7	CASSAGTPYEQYF
TRBD1	TRBV12-3/TRBV12-4	TRBJ2-1	CASTTGQDGNNEQFF
-	TRBV3-1	TRBJ1-2	CASTRGNYGYTF
-	TRBV5-1	TRBJ1-2	CASSLEGGNYGYTF
TRBD1	TRBV6-2/TRBV6-3	TRBJ2-7	CASSDRGTYEQYF
-	TRBV5-1	TRBJ1-2	CASSFGSAGDGYTF
-	TRBV5-6	TRBJ1-1	CASSLIDRGSTEAFF
TRBD2	TRBV7-2	TRBJ2-1	CASSPRLAGVIDEQFF
TRBD2	TRBV5-8	TRBJ2-1	CASSFDGGEYNEQFF
-	TRBV10-2	TRBJ1-5	CASSADNSGQPQHF
TRBD1	TRBV18	TRBJ1-4	CASSPLTGAASEKLFF
-	TRBV6-1	TRBJ1-5	CASSGGLLENQPQHF
-	TRBV15	TRBJ1-5	CATSRTAYQPQHF
TRBD2	TRBV7-9	TRBJ2-3	CASSIGTSLVYTQYF
TRBD1	TRBV5-6	TRBJ1-1	CASSFKGTGGTEAFF
-	TRBV29-1	TRBJ1-2	CSVDGRRDDYGYTF
-	TRBV6-5	TRBJ1-1	CASTWGEDTEAFF
-	TRBV29-1	TRBJ2-7	CSVRSDLRAYEQYF
TRBD1	TRBV12-3/TRBV12-4	TRBJ1-1	CASSRGTGQNTEAFF
-	TRBV6-2/TRBV6-3	TRBJ2-2	CASTEGEVTGELFF
-	TRBV7-9	TRBJ1-1	CASSLRQANTEAFF
-	TRBV5-1	TRBJ1-1	CASSFPGVNTEAFF
-	TRBV20-1	TRBJ1-6	CSAPGRNNSPLHF
TRBD2	TRBV6-5	TRBJ2-2	CASSYAGLAGITGELFF
TRBD2	TRBV12-3/TRBV12-4	TRBJ2-1	CASSPRAGARNEQFF
-	TRBV12-3/TRBV12-4	TRBJ2-3	CASTKDLRADTQYF
-	TRBV27	TRBJ1-2	CASSSQGKVDGYTF
TRBD1	TRBV5-5	TRBJ2-5	CASSLWGQGETQYF
-	TRBV29-1	TRBJ1-1	CSVPPPHGMNTEAFF
-	TRBV6-6	TRBJ1-3	CASSRNSAAGNTIYF
-	TRBV5-1	TRBJ2-3	CASSIAGTPTDTQYF
-	TRBV6-2/TRBV6-3	TRBJ2-7	CASSTGLIYEQYF
-	TRBV28	TRBJ1-2	CASSLLFAFNYGYTF
TRBD1	TRBV20-1	TRBJ2-3	CSARKGQGVVDTQYF
TRBD1	TRBV7-3	TRBJ1-1	CASRKAGGNTEAFF
-	TRBV20-1	TRBJ1-5	CSATGGGRNQPQHF
TRBD2	TRBV27	TRBJ2-7	CASSFRTSGSYEQYF
-	TRBV6-2/TRBV6-3	TRBJ1-2	CTTRQGTGYTF